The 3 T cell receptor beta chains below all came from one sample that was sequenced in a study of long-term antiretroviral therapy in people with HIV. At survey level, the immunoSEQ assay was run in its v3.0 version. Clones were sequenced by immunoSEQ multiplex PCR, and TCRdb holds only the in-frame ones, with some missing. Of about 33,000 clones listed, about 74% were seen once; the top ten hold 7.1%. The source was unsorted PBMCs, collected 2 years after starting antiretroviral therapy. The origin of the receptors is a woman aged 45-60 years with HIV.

The CDR3 coding sequence is TGCGCCAGCAGCCAAGAGTACAGTTGGTACGAGCAGTACTTC. Protein sequence: CASSQEYSWYEQYF. The chain employs TRBV4-1 and TRBJ2-7; D is undetermined. This CDR3 is 14 amino acids long. V was clipped by 0 bases and J by 4 bases, with 10 bases between them. Germline lookup yields CDR1 MGHRA and CDR2 YSYEKL.

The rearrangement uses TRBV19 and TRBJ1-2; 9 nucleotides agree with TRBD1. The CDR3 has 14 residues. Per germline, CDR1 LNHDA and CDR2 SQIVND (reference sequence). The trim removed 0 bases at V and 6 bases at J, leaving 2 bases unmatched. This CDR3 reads CASSIDRTGDGYTF. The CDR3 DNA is TGTGCCAGTAGTATAGATCGGACAGGGGATGGCTACACCTTC.

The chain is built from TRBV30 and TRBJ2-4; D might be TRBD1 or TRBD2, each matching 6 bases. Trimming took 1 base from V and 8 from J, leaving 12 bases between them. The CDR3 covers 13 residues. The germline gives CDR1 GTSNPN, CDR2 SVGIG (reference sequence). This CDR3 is CAWSGGGPDIQYF. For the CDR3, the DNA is TGTGCCTGGAGTGGTGGGGGGCCGGACATTCAGTACTTC.